A selection of T cell receptor beta chains follows, all from one sample in a study of shared clonotypes between healthy human individuals. The method was immunoSEQ multiplex PCR; TCRdb's version includes in-frame clones alone and lacks a portion of them. The sample gives 1.5 million to 2.5 million clones, about 95% of which show up once; 1.2% is in the top ten. Sequencing was carried out using naive CD8+ T cells sorted from blood. The receptors originated from a man younger than 35 in good health. Both conserved end residues are part of each CDR3. D genes are given only for firm matches. The size of a clone is reported for some rows only, either as once, few or many, or as a class for expanded clones.

v_gene	j_gene	abundance	d_gene	CDR3aa	CDR3nt
TRBV5-8	TRBJ1-6	NA	NA	CASSRAGSSYNSPLHF	TGTGCCAGCAGCAGGGCAGGGAGCTCCTATAATTCACCCCTCCACTTT
TRBV27	TRBJ2-7	NA	TRBD2	CASNPSGLAQYEQYF	TGTGCCAGCAACCCCTCGGGACTAGCCCAATACGAGCAGTACTTC
TRBV28	TRBJ2-1	NA	NA	CASSSPREYRSYNEQFF	TGTGCCAGCAGTTCCCCTCGAGAGTATCGCTCCTACAATGAGCAGTTCTTC
TRBV10-3	TRBJ2-2	NA	TRBD2	CAITRLAGGNTGELFF	TGTGCCATCACCCGACTAGCGGGGGGGAACACCGGGGAGCTGTTTTTT
TRBV5-1	TRBJ2-5	NA	TRBD1	CASSQDRGIKETQYF	TGCGCCAGCAGCCAGGACAGGGGAATTAAAGAGACCCAGTACTTC
TRBV6-5	TRBJ2-3	NA	NA	CASSYDMIADTQYF	TGTGCCAGCAGTTATGATATGATCGCAGATACGCAGTATTTT
TRBV29-1	TRBJ2-1	NA	NA	CSVEGAIREPSNEQFF	TGCAGCGTTGAAGGGGCCATACGGGAGCCGTCCAATGAGCAGTTCTTC
TRBV13	TRBJ2-1	NA	NA	CASSSPTQSSYNEQFF	TGTGCCAGCAGTTCTCCGACACAGAGCTCCTACAATGAGCAGTTCTTC
TRBV25-1	TRBJ2-3	once	TRBD2	CASSEYYSGGGAPDTQYF	TGTGCCAGCAGTGAATATTACTCCGGCGGGGGGGCCCCAGATACGCAGTATTTT
TRBV7-3	TRBJ2-3	NA	TRBD2	CASSPWTSGGATDTQYF	TGTGCCAGCAGCCCATGGACTAGCGGGGGGGCCACAGATACGCAGTATTTT
TRBV4-3	TRBJ1-1	once	NA	CASSQDGSGRGVTEAFF	TGCGCCAGCAGCCAAGACGGGTCGGGTAGGGGGGTTACTGAAGCTTTCTTT
TRBV30	TRBJ1-1	NA	NA	CAWTLGAGDTEAFF	TGTGCCTGGACCCTTGGGGCAGGGGATACTGAAGCTTTCTTT
TRBV7-9	TRBJ1-6	NA	TRBD1	CASSLATGWSPLHF	TGTGCCAGCAGCTTAGCGACAGGGTGGTCACCCCTCCACTTT
TRBV6-6	TRBJ2-1	NA	NA	CASSYAEGYNEQFF	TGTGCCAGCAGTTACGCCGAGGGCTACAATGAGCAGTTCTTC
TRBV5-4	TRBJ2-7	NA	TRBD2	CASSLLSGGALEQYF	TGTGCCAGCAGCCTCCTTAGCGGGGGGGCCCTCGAGCAGTACTTC
TRBV13	TRBJ2-7	NA	NA	CASSFSGRISYEQYF	TGTGCCAGCAGCTTTTCGGGACGGATCTCCTACGAGCAGTACTTC
TRBV9	TRBJ2-3	NA	NA	CASSDGGTSTDTQYF	TGTGCCAGCAGCGATGGCGGGACTAGCACAGATACGCAGTATTTT
TRBV6-1	TRBJ2-7	NA	NA	CASSEFGTSYEQYF	TGTGCCAGCAGTGAATTCGGGACCTCCTACGAGCAGTACTTC
TRBV7-9	TRBJ2-1	NA	NA	CASSLFQGGLNQDEQFF	TGTGCCAGCAGCTTGTTTCAAGGCGGGTTAAATCAGGATGAGCAGTTCTTC
TRBV28	TRBJ2-1	NA	TRBD2	CASSFMASGAYGDEQFF	TGTGCCAGCAGTTTTATGGCTAGCGGGGCATATGGGGATGAGCAGTTCTTC
TRBV5-1	TRBJ1-4	NA	NA	CASRMDQRSGEKLFF	TGCGCCAGCAGAATGGACCAACGGAGTGGTGAAAAACTGTTTTTT
TRBV9	TRBJ2-7	NA	NA	CASSPSGSYEQYF	TGTGCCAGTTCCCCCTCCGGGTCCTACGAGCAGTACTTC
TRBV7-9	TRBJ1-1	few	TRBD1	CASSLVPGQGPNTEAFF	TGTGCCAGCAGCCTTGTCCCGGGACAGGGCCCGAACACTGAAGCTTTCTTT
TRBV7-9	TRBJ2-7	NA	NA	CASSKRVPGRGQDEQYF	TGTGCCAGCAGCAAGCGGGTTCCTGGGAGGGGACAGGACGAGCAGTACTTC
TRBV4-3	TRBJ2-7	NA	NA	CASSQDLLFHSASYEQYF	TGCGCCAGCAGCCAAGATCTCCTCTTTCACTCGGCCTCCTACGAGCAGTACTTC
TRBV30	TRBJ2-7	NA	NA	CAWSLDSYEQYF	TGTGCCTGGAGTCTAGATTCCTACGAGCAGTACTTC
TRBV4-3	TRBJ2-3	NA	NA	CASSQEEGLSYTDTQYF	TGCGCCAGCAGCCAAGAGGAAGGACTTTCTTACACAGATACGCAGTATTTT
TRBV19	TRBJ2-5	once	NA	CATRPHPRDQAETQYF	TGTGCCACGCGCCCTCATCCCAGGGACCAGGCGGAGACCCAGTACTTC
TRBV4-2	TRBJ1-2	NA	NA	CASSQAGPPYNYGYTF	TGTGCCAGCAGCCAAGCAGGGCCACCTTATAACTATGGCTACACCTTC